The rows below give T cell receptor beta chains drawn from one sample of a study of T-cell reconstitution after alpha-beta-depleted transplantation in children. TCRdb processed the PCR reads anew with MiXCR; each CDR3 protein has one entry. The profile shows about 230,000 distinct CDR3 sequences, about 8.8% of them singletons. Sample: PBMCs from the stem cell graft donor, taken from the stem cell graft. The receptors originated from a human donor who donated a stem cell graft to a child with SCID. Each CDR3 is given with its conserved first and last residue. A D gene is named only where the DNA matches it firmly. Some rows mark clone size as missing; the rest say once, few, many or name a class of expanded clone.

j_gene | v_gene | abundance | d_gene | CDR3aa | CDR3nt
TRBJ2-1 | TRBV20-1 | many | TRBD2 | CSASGTSGGAFNEQFF | TGCAGTGCTAGCGGGACTAGCGGGGGGGCATTCAATGAGCAGTTCTTC
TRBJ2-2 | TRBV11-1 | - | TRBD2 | CASSRVSFQLAGGPNTGELFF | TGTGCCAGCAGCCGCGTCAGCTTTCAGCTAGCGGGGGGGCCCAACACCGGGGAGCTGTTTTTT
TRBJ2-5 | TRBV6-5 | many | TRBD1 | CASSSQLGTVQETQYF | TGTGCCAGCAGTTCCCAACTCGGGACAGTCCAAGAGACCCAGTACTTC
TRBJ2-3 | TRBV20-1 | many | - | CSARARDSTDTQYF | TGCAGTGCTAGGGCTAGGGATAGCACAGATACGCAGTATTTT
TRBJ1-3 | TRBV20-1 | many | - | CSAIGGGANTIYF | TGCAGTGCCATTGGGGGGGGCGCAAACACCATATATTTT
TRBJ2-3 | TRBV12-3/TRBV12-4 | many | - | CASIRGLLTDTQYF | TGTGCCAGCATCAGGGGACTTCTCACAGATACGCAGTATTTT
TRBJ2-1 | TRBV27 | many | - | CASSSWTDRSYNEQFF | TGTGCCAGCAGTTCGTGGACAGACCGCTCCTACAATGAGCAGTTCTTC
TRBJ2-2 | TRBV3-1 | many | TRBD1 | CASSLVGGTANTGELFF | TGTGCCAGCAGCCTGGTTGGTGGGACAGCGAACACCGGGGAGCTGTTTTTT
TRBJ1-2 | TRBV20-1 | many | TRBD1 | CSARPPPGQGAWGYTF | TGCAGTGCTAGACCCCCCCCGGGACAGGGGGCGTGGGGCTACACCTTC
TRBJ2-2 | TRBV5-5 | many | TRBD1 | CASSFFRTGSTGELFF | TGTGCCAGCAGCTTTTTCCGGACAGGGAGCACCGGGGAGCTGTTTTTT
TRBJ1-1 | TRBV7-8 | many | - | CASSLVMRTAFF | TGTGCCAGCAGCTTAGTAATGAGAACAGCTTTCTTT
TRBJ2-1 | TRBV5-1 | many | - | CASSTGGGGLISYNEQFF | TGCGCCAGCAGCACAGGAGGCGGGGGCCTAATCTCCTACAATGAGCAGTTCTTC
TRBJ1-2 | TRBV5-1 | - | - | CASSLQEINGYTF | TGCGCCAGCAGCTTGCAGGAGATTAATGGCTACACCTTC
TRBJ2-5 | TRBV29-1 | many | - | CSVEGGRVLEETQYF | TGCAGCGTTGAAGGTGGTCGGGTTTTGGAAGAGACCCAGTACTTC
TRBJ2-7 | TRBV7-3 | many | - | CASSFSNRGVHEQYF | TGTGCCAGCAGCTTTTCAAACAGAGGGGTCCACGAGCAGTACTTC
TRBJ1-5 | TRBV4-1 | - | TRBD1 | CASSRRTGGSQPQHF | TGCGCCAGCAGCCGACGAACAGGGGGGTCTCAGCCCCAGCATTTT
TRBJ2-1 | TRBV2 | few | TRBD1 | CASNKGQGYNEQFF | TGTGCCAGCAACAAGGGACAGGGATACAATGAGCAGTTCTTC
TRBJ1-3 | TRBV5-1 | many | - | CASSFGQPGNTIYF | TGCGCCAGCAGCTTCGGACAGCCCGGAAACACCATATATTTT
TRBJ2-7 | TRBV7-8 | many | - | CASSHPGQGDEQYF | TGTGCCAGCAGCCATCCGGGACAAGGCGACGAGCAGTACTTC
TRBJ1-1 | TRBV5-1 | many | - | CASSLNWGNTEAFF | TGCGCCAGCAGCTTGAATTGGGGGAACACTGAAGCTTTCTTT
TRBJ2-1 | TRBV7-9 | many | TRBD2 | CASSPPYSGGNEQFF | TGTGCCAGCAGCCCCCCATACAGCGGGGGCAATGAGCAGTTCTTC
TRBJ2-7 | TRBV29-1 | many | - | CSVEVEGSYEQYF | TGCAGCGTTGAGGTAGAGGGATCATACGAGCAGTACTTC
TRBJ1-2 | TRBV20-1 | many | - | CSARPPTGADNYGYTF | TGCAGTGCTAGACCCCCCACGGGGGCAGACAACTATGGCTACACCTTC
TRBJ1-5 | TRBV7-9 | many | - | CASSGLNQPQHF | TGTGCCAGCAGCGGGTTGAATCAGCCCCAGCATTTT
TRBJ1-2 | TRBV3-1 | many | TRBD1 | CASSQGVAGGGGYTF | TGTGCCAGCAGCCAAGGGGTTGCAGGGGGCGGTGGCTACACCTTC
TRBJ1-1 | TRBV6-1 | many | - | CASSEADTEAFF | TGTGCCAGCAGTGAAGCGGACACTGAAGCTTTCTTT
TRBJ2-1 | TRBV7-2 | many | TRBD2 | CASSPGGLNNEQFF | TGTGCCAGCAGCCCGGGAGGGCTGAACAATGAGCAGTTCTTC
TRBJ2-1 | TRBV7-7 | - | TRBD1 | CASSPVRAGGYNEQFF | TGTGCCAGCAGCCCGGTTCGGGCAGGGGGCTACAATGAGCAGTTCTTC
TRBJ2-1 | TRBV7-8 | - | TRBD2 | CASSPRSGGPSSYNEQFF | TGTGCCAGCAGCCCCCGTAGCGGGGGCCCGAGCTCCTACAATGAGCAGTTCTTC
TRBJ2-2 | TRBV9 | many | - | CASSVVGYPANTGELFF | TGTGCCAGCAGCGTAGTGGGGTACCCTGCGAACACCGGGGAGCTGTTTTTT
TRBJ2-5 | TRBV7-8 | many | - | CASRRGALGETQYF | TGTGCCAGCCGGCGCGGGGCCCTCGGGGAGACCCAGTACTTC
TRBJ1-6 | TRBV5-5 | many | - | CASSFVSSGHINSPLHF | TGTGCCAGCAGCTTTGTCTCCTCGGGACACATTAATTCACCCCTCCACTTT
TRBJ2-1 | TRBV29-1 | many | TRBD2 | CSVEKRGGSYNEQFF | TGCAGCGTTGAAAAGCGGGGGGGCTCCTACAATGAGCAGTTCTTC
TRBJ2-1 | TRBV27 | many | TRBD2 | CASSLTLAGGLDEQFF | TGTGCCAGCAGTCTAACATTAGCGGGGGGGCTCGATGAGCAGTTCTTC
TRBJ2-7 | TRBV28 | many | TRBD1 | CASSLRGGQGANF | TGTGCCAGCAGTTTAAGAGGGGGACAGGGTGCGAACTTC
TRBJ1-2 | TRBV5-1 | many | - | CASSLDGGGGDGYTF | TGCGCCAGCAGCTTGGATGGAGGGGGTGGCGATGGCTACACCTTC
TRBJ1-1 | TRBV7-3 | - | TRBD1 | CASSFTGGNTEAFF | TGTGCCAGCAGCTTCACAGGGGGAAACACTGAAGCTTTCTTT
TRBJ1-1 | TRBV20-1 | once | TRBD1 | CSAESDRGGAFF | TGCAGTGCAGAGAGCGACAGGGGGGGGGCTTTCTTT
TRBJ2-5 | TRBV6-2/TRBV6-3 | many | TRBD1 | CASSYSGQGPETQYF | TGTGCCAGCAGTTACTCGGGACAGGGTCCCGAGACCCAGTACTTC
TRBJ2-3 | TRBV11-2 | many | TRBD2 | CASSPKVGGTTDTQYF | TGTGCCAGCAGCCCTAAGGTGGGGGGGACCACAGATACGCAGTATTTT
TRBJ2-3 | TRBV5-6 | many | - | CASSPRIRGDTQYF | TGTGCCAGCAGCCCAAGGATAAGAGGGGATACGCAGTATTTT
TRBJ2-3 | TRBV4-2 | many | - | CASSQESSTDTQYF | TGTGCCAGCAGCCAAGAGTCCAGCACAGATACGCAGTATTTT
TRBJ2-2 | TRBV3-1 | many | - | CASSQGRLDTGELFF | TGTGCCAGCAGCCAGGGGAGGTTGGACACCGGGGAGCTGTTTTTT
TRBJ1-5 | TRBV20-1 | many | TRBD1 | CSARDLEGGPYSNQPQHF | TGCAGTGCTAGAGATCTTGAAGGGGGCCCATATAGCAATCAGCCCCAGCATTTT
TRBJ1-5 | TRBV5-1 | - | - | CASSPGQTDQPQHF | TGCGCCAGCAGCCCAGGACAGACGGATCAGCCCCAGCATTTT
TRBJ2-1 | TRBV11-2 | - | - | CASSLRMRTGGVNEQFF | TGTGCCAGCAGTCTTAGGATGAGAACAGGGGGGGTCAATGAGCAGTTCTTC
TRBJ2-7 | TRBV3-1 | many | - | CASSQFLGTEQYF | TGTGCCAGCAGCCAATTTTTGGGAACGGAGCAGTACTTC
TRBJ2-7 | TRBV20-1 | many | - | CSAGGDSVYEQYF | TGCAGTGCTGGGGGGGACAGTGTCTACGAGCAGTACTTC
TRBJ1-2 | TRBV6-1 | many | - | CASRLGAGRRGYTF | TGTGCCAGCCGACTCGGGGCGGGACGACGGGGCTACACCTTC
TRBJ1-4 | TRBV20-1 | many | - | CSASSLRTDEKLFF | TGCAGTGCTAGCTCTTTAAGAACTGATGAAAAACTGTTTTTT
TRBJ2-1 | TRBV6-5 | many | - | CASSYSGRNEQFF | TGTGCCAGCAGTTACTCTGGACGCAATGAGCAGTTCTTC
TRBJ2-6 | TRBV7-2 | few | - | CASSLVAGGSGANVLTF | TGTGCCAGCAGCTTAGTTGCGGGCGGCTCTGGGGCCAACGTCCTGACTTTC
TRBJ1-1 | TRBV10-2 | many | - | CASSTNEENTEAFF | TGCGCCAGCAGCACTAACGAAGAAAACACTGAAGCTTTCTTT